A single sample is the source of the 12 T cell receptor beta chains below, sequenced in a study of T cell repertoires in cytomegalovirus infection. MiXCR, applied by TCRdb to the reads, yields one record per CDR3 protein. The sample yields hundreds of thousands of distinct CDR3 sequences, roughly a third seen once. Antigens for these TCRs are unknown. The sequences come from cultured PBMCs, collected from culture after CMV antigen stimulation. These receptors were taken from a human donor in good health (CMV status not recorded). Some clones in this sample may be carry-over from other donors' samples.

This clonotype turned up a few times. The V and J genes are TRBV12-3 or TRBV12-4 and TRBJ2-1, with TRBD2 identical over 12 bases. The J segment lost 8 bases and the V segment lost 7 bases, leaving 6 bases of the junction unmatched. CDR3 length equals 14 residues. CDR3 amino acids: CASNRLAGVDEQFF. DNA for the CDR3: TGTGCCAGCAACAGACTAGCGGGAGTGGATGAGCAGTTCTTC.

This clonotype was counted at least ten times. J is TRBJ2-1 and V is TRBV7-2; D remains unclear. CDR1 SGHTA and CDR2 FQGNSA come from the germline V gene. The CDR3 runs 14 residues. Trimming pared 1 base from V and 7 bases from J, leaving 11 bases between. CDR3 DNA: TGTGCCAGCAGCTTAGTTGGGTGGGAAAATGAGCAGTTCTTC. It yields the protein CASSLVGWENEQFF.

This clonotype was recorded a few times. The chain is built from TRBV7-2 and TRBJ1-2; possible D gene TRBD1, 5 bases. Trimming took off 7 bases at V and 8 bases at J, with 20 bases between the two ends. This CDR3 region has 14 residues. Germline V gene sequence: CDR1 SGHTA, CDR2 FQGNSA. CDR3 protein: CASTTSGGRDGYTF. The DNA for the CDR3 is TGTGCCAGCACCACGAGCGGGGGGAGGGACGGCTACACCTTC.

This clonotype was recorded a few times. CDR3 DNA: TGTGCCAGCAGAAGTCCCGGGACAGGGGGCCGAGCCAAAAACATTCAGTACTTC. Translating gives CASRSPGTGGRAKNIQYF. The rearrangement links TRBV11-2 to TRBJ2-4; 12 nucleotides match TRBD1. CDR3 length: 18 amino acids. J was trimmed by 0 bases and V by 6 bases; bases with no gene match: 9. From germline, CDR1 is SGHAT and CDR2 FQNNGV. The entire variable domain, with the rest obtained from reference TRBV11-2 and TRBJ2-4, is as follows: EAGVAQSPRYKIIEKRQSVAFWCNPISGHATLYWYQQILGQGPKLLIQFQNNGVVDDSQLPKDRFSAERLKGVDSTLKIQPAKLEDSAVYLCASRSPGTGGRAKNIQYFGAGTRLSVL.

There are a few counts of this clonotype. The chain uses TRBV12-3 or TRBV12-4 and TRBJ1-1; 10 nucleotides line up with TRBD1. Trimming cost V 5 bases and J 0 bases; bases outside gene matches: 6. This CDR3 has 16 residues. DNA of the CDR3: TGTGCCAGCAGTAAGGGACAGGGGACCCTGAACACTGAAGCTTTCTTT. It is translated as CASSKGQGTLNTEAFF.

The rearrangement joins TRBV28 to TRBJ1-3; unclear D gene. The V and J ends lost 2 bases and 2 bases respectively, with 10 bases between them. The CDR3 spans 15 residues. The germline gives CDR1 MDHEN, CDR2 SYDVKM. Written as DNA, the CDR3 is TGTGCCAGCAGTTTACGCCCTGGGCCTGGAAACACCATATATTTT. This encodes CASSLRPGPGNTIYF.

The chain is built from TRBV19 and TRBJ2-6; D is possibly TRBD2 (6 bases). The V gene's germline CDR1 is LNHDA and CDR2 SQIVND (reference sequence). Trimming shortened V by 4 bases and J by 1 base, and 17 bases separated the two germline ends. The CDR3 extends over 18 amino acids. DNA for the CDR3: TGTGCCAGTAGTAGGCCCTGGCGGGGTGGTTCTGGGGCCAACGTCCTGACTTTC. Translating it yields CASSRPWRGGSGANVLTF.

The chain couples TRBV5-4 to TRBJ2-7; TRBD2 is a possible D gene (6 bases). Looked up from germline, CDR1 is SGHNT and CDR2 is YYREEE (reference sequence). The CDR3 loop spans 15 amino acids. The V gene lost 3 bases and the J gene lost 1 base, with 14 bases spanning the gap. Here the CDR3 reads CASSSDYQDSYEQYV. The CDR3 nucleotides are TGTGCCAGCAGCTCGGACTATCAGGATTCCTACGAGCAGTACGTC.

Only a few counts were recorded for this clonotype. This chain uses TRBV10-2 with TRBJ2-5; 7 bases map to TRBD2. V lost 8 bases to trimming and J lost 2 bases; unmatched junction nucleotides: 11. The CDR3 contains 15 residues. Germline V gives CDR1 WSHSY, CDR2 SAAADI. The CDR3, as DNA: TGCGCCAGCCTCCACTGGCTAGCGGTTCAAGAGACCCAGTACTTC. Translating gives CASLHWLAVQETQYF.

The chain links TRBV7-3 to TRBJ2-3, with TRBD2 matching over 7 bases. The length of the CDR3 is 14 residues. The ends lost 7 bases at V and 1 base at J; junction bases unmatched: 5. In germline, CDR1 is SGHTA, CDR2 FQGTGA. CDR3 sequence: CASMVLAGTDTQYF. Written as DNA, the CDR3 is TGTGCCAGCATGGTCCTAGCGGGCACAGATACGCAGTATTTT.

The chain employs TRBV7-2 and TRBJ2-1; D gene uncertain. Germline loops: CDR1 SGHTA, CDR2 FQGNSA. Trimming shortened V by 1 base and J by 8 bases, and 12 bases separated the two germline ends. The CDR3 extends over 14 amino acids. As DNA, the CDR3 is TGTGCCAGCAGCTTAGGGCTAGGCGGCGATGAGCAGTTCTTC. Translation gives CASSLGLGGDEQFF.

The chain carries TRBV7-2 and TRBJ1-2, with D perhaps TRBD1 (5 bases). Looked up from germline, CDR1 is SGHTA and CDR2 is FQGNSA. Trimming left V 5 bases short and J 9 bases short, with 16 bases between. CDR3 length: 13 residues. The CDR3 region is CASSQRQGTSYTF. DNA of the CDR3: TGTGCCAGCAGCCAACGGCAGGGTACTAGCTACACCTTC.